These 8 T cell receptor beta chains were sequenced from one sample in a study of T cell responses to AZD1222 COVID-19 vaccine. Sequenced by immunoSEQ multiplex PCR; TCRdb stores in-frame clones only, minus some. The repertoire holds 120,000 or so clones, with 88% as singletons. Sequenced here: peripheral blood, sampled 28 days after the second AZD1222 dose. These TCRs come from an adult who received the AZD1222 COVID-19 vaccine.

The chain recombines TRBV2 with TRBJ1-1; 11 bases are a match to TRBD1. The V gene's germline CDR1 is SNHLY and CDR2 FYNNEI. The CDR3 covers 16 residues. Trimming removed 5 bases from V and 1 base from J; junction bases left unmatched: 6. The CDR3 coding sequence is TGTGCCAGCAGTCCAAGGACAGGGGGCGGGAACACTGAAGCTTTCTTT. Its translation: CASSPRTGGGNTEAFF.

This chain joins TRBV6-1 and TRBJ1-5; maybe TRBD1 (5 bases). Trimming took 2 bases from V and 2 from J, leaving 13 bases between them. The CDR3 has 16 amino acids. CDR1 and CDR2 (germline): MNHNS, SASEGT. CDR3 residues: CASSEYSGSGNQPQHF. DNA for the CDR3: TGTGCCAGCAGTGAATATTCAGGGAGTGGCAATCAGCCCCAGCATTTT.

This clone was found a few times. The CDR3 coding sequence is TGTGCCAGCAGTACCCCTGAGGTCCGAGGCTACACCTTC. Translation: CASSTPEVRGYTF. This chain connects TRBV28 to TRBJ1-2; D is unresolved. The V and J ends lost 5 bases and 8 bases respectively, with 15 bases between them. The CDR3 is made up of 13 amino acids. The germline V gene encodes CDR1 MDHEN and CDR2 SYDVKM.

This chain uses TRBV18 with TRBJ2-5; D call uncertain. The CDR3 is 13 residues long. The germline gives CDR1 KGHSH, CDR2 LQKENI. The V and J ends lost 3 bases and 5 bases respectively, with 10 bases between them. As DNA, the CDR3 is TGTGCCAGCTCACCGGAACCGTGGGAGACCCAGTACTTC. Translating it yields CASSPEPWETQYF.

The chain recombines TRBV11-2 with TRBJ1-2; D gene unclear. V shed 1 base and J shed 4 bases, with 7 bases lying between them. The CDR3 is 13 amino acids. Germline V CDR1 and CDR2: SGHAT, FQNNGV. CDR3 DNA sequence: TGTGCCAGCAGCTTAGTGGCAGGCTATGGCTACACCTTC. As protein: CASSLVAGYGYTF.

This rearrangement joins TRBV19 to TRBJ2-1; the D gene is possibly TRBD2 (5 bases). Between the trimmed V and J ends, which lost 5 bases and 7 bases, there was a span of 12 bases. CDR3 length equals 13 residues. Germline values: CDR1 LNHDA, CDR2 SQIVND (reference sequence). CDR3: CASSEGLGNEQFF. In DNA form, the CDR3 reads TGTGCCAGTAGTGAGGGCCTCGGGAATGAGCAGTTCTTC.

This clone was picked up a small number of times. The gene calls are TRBV10-3 and TRBJ2-7, with D perhaps TRBD1 or TRBD2 (6 bases each). The germline V and J ends were trimmed by 3 bases and 5 bases, with 14 bases remaining between them. The CDR3 length is 14 residues. Germline CDR1 and CDR2: ENHRY and SYGVKD. CDR3 region: CAISDDRGDHEQYF. The CDR3 DNA reads as TGTGCCATCAGTGACGATAGGGGGGATCACGAGCAGTACTTC.

The chain has TRBV4-1 and TRBJ1-1; 8 bases agree with TRBD1. Germline CDR1 and CDR2: MGHRA and YSYEKL. This CDR3 is built from 14 residues. With 3 bases clipped from V and 2 bases from J, the junction kept 2 bases outside the gene matches. CDR3 residues: CASSHDRGNTEAFF. The CDR3 region has the DNA TGCGCCAGCAGCCATGACAGGGGAAACACTGAAGCTTTCTTT.